This T cell receptor beta chain is from a study of blood T cells in healthy people across ages. Every sample yielded at least 6.5 million isolated PBMCs. Worth noting for this clonotype: Its antigen is currently unknown.

The study, taken as a whole, reports: Higher diversity and more naive CD4+ cells were features of long-lived donors, compared to aged donors.

A J-beta primer mix and a sample-barcoded 5' primer were used in a second PCR of roughly 6 to 11 cycles. TCRdb ran MiXCR on the 5' RACE reads and lists one entry per CDR3 protein. The data hold about 780,000 distinct CDR3 sequences, with around half observed a single time. V shed 5 bases and J shed 6 bases, with 13 bases lying between them. The CDR3 loop spans 13 amino acids. CDR1 and CDR2 (germline): SGHRS, YFSETQ. This chain joins TRBV5-1 and TRBJ2-3; weak D call: TRBD2 (5 bases). The receptor's source is a man of 80 years or more in good health. The sequencing input was blood. CDR3 in amino acids: CASRDSNGDTQYF. The DNA for the CDR3 is TGCGCCAGCAGGGACTCAAACGGGGATACGCAGTATTTT.